The source of this T cell receptor (beta chain) is a study of regulatory T cells in long-lasting Graves disease. Described time point: newly diagnosed GD, antithyroid drugs for less than 3 months. PBMCs provided the RNA from which the TCR library was made. This clonotype was picked up many times. To make TCR beta libraries, researchers used iRepertoire HTBI primers and Arm-PCR of CDR3 regions. TCRdb recomputed calls from the multiplex PCR reads with MiXCR, one row per CDR3 protein. The sample includes about 440,000 distinct CDR3 sequences, about a sixth of them seen just once. The data were also submitted as part of a second study, on T cells in Graves' hyperthyroidism and ophthalmopathy.

The starting material was peripheral blood mononuclear cells (PBMCs), obtained at new diagnosis, from a patient treated with antithyroid drugs. The TCR comes from a woman younger than 35 with Graves disease.

The CDR3 region has the DNA TGTGCCAGCAGGGCGACAGGGAAGTTCTACGAGCAGTACTTC. The encoded protein is CASRATGKFYEQYF. The gene calls are TRBV28 and TRBJ2-7, with 7 bases fitting TRBD1. With 6 bases clipped from V and 3 bases from J, the junction kept 8 bases outside the gene matches. The CDR3 is 14 amino acids. Germline values: CDR1 MDHEN, CDR2 SYDVKM.